This T cell receptor beta chain is drawn from a study of response to subunit inactivated influenza vaccine. Study-level points and caveats: The study's authors posited that every seasonal influenza vaccination enlists few new T cells.

TCRdb recomputed calls from the RT-PCR reads with MiXCR, one row per CDR3 protein. The sample yields more than 600,000 distinct CDR3 sequences, around 18% seen once. The sample holds a few counts of this clonotype. Its antigen is undetermined. The germline CDR1 and CDR2 sequences are SGHTA and FQGNSA. Trimming cost V 3 bases and J 15 bases, with 15 bases left between them. CDR3 length: 12 amino acids. This sequence was found in a man aged 45 to 65 who received an inactivated influenza vaccine. The chain uses TRBV7-2 and TRBJ2-1, with D possibly TRBD2 on 6 matching bases. Sequenced material: PBMCs from blood, taken approximately 5 days after vaccination. The CDR3 DNA follows: TGTGCCAGCAGCTTGGGGGGACTGGGGCGGTTCTTC. As protein: CASSLGGLGRFF. Combining the CDR3 with reference TRBV7-2 and TRBJ2-1 gives the whole variable domain GAGVSQSPSNKVTEKGKDVELRCDPISGHTALYWYRQSLGQGLEFLIYFQGNSAPDKSGLPSDRFSAERTGGSVSTLTIQRTQQEDSAVYLCASSLGGLGRFFGPGTRLTVL.